This T cell receptor beta chain emerged from a study of blood T cell repertoires in COVID-19. Overall study: Collection of acute and convalescent COVID-19 samples took place in the United States, Italy and Spain. PBMCs, B-cell-depleted T cells, or T cells were the source of the cDNA or gDNA that made up the material.

Study processing details: Amplifying reference gene primers gave estimates of nucleated cell counts. Profiled with immunoSEQ multiplex PCR; TCRdb holds only in-frame clones, not every one. For V, J and clone size, that table is used; D and trimming come from the DNA. The sample includes approximately 180,000 clones, approximately 90% of them seen just once. This receptor was obtained from a man aged 35-49 years with active or convalescent COVID-19. The sample was peripheral blood.

The CDR3 DNA is TGTGCCAGCAGCCAGGAAGGACAGGGGGGTAGTTACACCTTC. This gives the protein CASSQEGQGGSYTF. The gene calls are TRBV4-2 and TRBJ1-2, with 10 positions matching TRBD1. V was pared by 3 bases and J by 11 bases, with 9 bases of the junction left unmatched. The CDR3 sequence is 14 residues long. Germline CDR1 and CDR2: LGHNA and YNFKEQ.